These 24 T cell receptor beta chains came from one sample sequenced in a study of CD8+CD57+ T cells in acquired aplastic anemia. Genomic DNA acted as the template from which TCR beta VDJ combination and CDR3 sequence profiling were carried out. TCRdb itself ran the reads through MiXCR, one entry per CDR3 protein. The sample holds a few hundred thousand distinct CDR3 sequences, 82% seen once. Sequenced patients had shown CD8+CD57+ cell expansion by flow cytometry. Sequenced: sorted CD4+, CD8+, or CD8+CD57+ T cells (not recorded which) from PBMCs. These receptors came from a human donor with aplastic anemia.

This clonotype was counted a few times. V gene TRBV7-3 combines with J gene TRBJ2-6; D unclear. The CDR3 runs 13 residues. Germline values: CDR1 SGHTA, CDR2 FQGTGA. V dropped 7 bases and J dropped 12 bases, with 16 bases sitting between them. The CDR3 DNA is TGTGCCAGCACCCGGTCGTCTCCAAGCGTCCTGACTTTC. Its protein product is CASTRSSPSVLTF.

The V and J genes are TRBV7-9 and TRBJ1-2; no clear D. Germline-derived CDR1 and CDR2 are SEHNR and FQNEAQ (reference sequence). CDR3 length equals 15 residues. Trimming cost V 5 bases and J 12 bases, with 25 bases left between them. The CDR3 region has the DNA TGTGCCAGCAGCATCGGCGGAGGCGGGATAGATACCCACACCTTC. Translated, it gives CASSIGGGGIDTHTF.

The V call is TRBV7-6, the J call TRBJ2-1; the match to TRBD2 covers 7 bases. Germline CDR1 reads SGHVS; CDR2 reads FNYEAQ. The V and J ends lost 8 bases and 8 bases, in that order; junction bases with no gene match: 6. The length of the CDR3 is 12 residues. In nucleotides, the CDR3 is TGTGCCAGCCGCACTAGCGTAGATGAGCAGTTCTTC. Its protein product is CASRTSVDEQFF.

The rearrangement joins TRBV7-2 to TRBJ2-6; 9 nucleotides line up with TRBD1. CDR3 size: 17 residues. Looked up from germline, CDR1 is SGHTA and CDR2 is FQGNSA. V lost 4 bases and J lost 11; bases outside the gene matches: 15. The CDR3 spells CASSWGQGSNYGYVLTF. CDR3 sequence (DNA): TGTGCCAGCAGCTGGGGACAGGGCTCAAACTATGGCTACGTCCTGACTTTC.

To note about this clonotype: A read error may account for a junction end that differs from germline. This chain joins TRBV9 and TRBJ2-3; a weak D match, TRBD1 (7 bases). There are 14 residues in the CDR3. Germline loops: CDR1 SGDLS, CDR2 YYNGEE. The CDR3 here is CASSEGGTAVNTDF. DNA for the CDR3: TGTGCCAGCAGCGAAGGGGGGACAGCGGTGAACACTGATTTT.

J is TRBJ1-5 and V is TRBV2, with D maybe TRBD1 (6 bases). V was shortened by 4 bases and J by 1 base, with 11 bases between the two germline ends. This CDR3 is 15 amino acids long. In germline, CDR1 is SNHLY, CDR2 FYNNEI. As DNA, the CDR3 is TGTGCCAGCAGTGCCCGGACAGCCAGCAATCAGCCCCAGCATTTT. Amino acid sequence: CASSARTASNQPQHF. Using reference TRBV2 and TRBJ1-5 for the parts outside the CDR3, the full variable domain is EPEVTQTPSHQVTQMGQEVILRCVPISNHLYFYWYRQILGQKVEFLVSFYNNEISEKSEIFDDQFSVERPDGSNFTLKIRSTKLEDSAMYFCASSARTASNQPQHFGDGTRLSIL.

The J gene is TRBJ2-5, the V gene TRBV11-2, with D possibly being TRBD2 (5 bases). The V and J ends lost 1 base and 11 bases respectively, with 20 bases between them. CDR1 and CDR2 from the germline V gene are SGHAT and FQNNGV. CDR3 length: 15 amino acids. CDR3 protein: CASSLAGNSRNAQYF. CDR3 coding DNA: TGTGCCAGCAGCTTAGCCGGGAATTCACGCAATGCGCAGTACTTC.

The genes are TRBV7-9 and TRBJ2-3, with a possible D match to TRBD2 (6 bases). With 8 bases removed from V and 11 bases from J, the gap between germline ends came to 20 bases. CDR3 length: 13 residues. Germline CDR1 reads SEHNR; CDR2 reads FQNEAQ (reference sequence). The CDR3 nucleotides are TGTGCCAGCGGGTACGGGGGAACCGGTAGGCAGTATTTT. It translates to CASGYGGTGRQYF.

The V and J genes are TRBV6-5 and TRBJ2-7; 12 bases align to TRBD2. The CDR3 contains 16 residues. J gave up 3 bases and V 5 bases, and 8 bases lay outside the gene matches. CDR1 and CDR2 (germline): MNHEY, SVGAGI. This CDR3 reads CASSNPTSGGDYEQYF. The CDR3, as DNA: TGTGCCAGCAGTAACCCGACTAGCGGGGGTGACTACGAGCAGTACTTC.

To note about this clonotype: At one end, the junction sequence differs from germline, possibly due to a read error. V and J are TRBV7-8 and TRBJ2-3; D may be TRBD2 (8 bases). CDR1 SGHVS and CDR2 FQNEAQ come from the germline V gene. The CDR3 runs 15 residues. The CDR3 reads CASSVAGQSEDQHYF. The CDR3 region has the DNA TGTGCCAGCAGCGTAGCGGGACAGAGCGAAGATCAGCATTATTTT. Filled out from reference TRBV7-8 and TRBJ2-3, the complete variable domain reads GAGVSQSPRYKVAKRGQDVALRCDPISGHVSLFWYQQALGQGPEFLTYFQNEAQLDKSGLPSDRFFAERPEGSVSTLKIQRTQQEDSAVYLCASSVAGQSEDQHYFGPGTRLTVL.

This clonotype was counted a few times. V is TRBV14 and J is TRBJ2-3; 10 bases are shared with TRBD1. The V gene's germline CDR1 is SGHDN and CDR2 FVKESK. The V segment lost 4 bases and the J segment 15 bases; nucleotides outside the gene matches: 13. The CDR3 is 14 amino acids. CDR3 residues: CASSRGQGQALHYF. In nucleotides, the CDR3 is TGTGCCAGCAGCCGGGGACAGGGGCAAGCCCTCCACTATTTT.

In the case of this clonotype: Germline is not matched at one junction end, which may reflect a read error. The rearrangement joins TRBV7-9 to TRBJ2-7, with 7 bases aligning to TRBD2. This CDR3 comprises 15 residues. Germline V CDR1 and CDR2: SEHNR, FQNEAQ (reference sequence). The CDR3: CASSVAGGGGSEQYF. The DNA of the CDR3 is TGTGCCAGCAGCGTAGCCGGCGGGGGAGGCTCCGAGCAGTACTTC.

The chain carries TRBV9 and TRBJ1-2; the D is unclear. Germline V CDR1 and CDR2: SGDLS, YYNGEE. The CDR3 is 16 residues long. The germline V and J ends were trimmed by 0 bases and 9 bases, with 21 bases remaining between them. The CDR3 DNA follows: TGTGCCAGCAGCGTAGACGGCACCTCCCTGAATTCACGCTACACCTTC. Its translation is CASSVDGTSLNSRYTF.

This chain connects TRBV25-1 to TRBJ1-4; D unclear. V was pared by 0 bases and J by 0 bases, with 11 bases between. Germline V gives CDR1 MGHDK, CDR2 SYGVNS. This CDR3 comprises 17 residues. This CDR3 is CASSEYQSLATNEKLFF. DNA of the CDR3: TGTGCCAGCAGTGAATACCAATCTCTAGCAACTAATGAAAAACTGTTTTTT. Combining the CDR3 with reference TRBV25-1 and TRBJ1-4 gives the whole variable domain EADIYQTPRYLVIGTGKKITLECSQTMGHDKMYWYQQDPGMELHLIHYSYGVNSTEKGDLSSESTVSRIRTEHFPLTLESARPSHTSQYLCASSEYQSLATNEKLFFGSGTQLSVL.

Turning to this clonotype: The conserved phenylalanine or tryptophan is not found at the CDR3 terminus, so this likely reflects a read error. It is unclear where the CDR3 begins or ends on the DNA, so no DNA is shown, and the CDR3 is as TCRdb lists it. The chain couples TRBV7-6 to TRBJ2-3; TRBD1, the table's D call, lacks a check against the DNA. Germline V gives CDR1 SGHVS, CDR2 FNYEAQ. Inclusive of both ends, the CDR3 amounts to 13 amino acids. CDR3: CASSSDRLLSPHY.

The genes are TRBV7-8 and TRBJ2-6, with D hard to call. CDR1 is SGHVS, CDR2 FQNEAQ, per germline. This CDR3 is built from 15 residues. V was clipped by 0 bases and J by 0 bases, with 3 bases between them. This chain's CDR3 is CASSLAGSGANVLTF. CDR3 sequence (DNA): TGTGCCAGCAGCTTAGCCGGCTCTGGGGCCAACGTCCTGACTTTC.

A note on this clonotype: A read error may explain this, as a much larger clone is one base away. The DNA of the CDR3 is TGTTCCAGCAGCCAAGAAGAAACAGGGTCTATTTTC. It specifies CSSSQEETGSIF. The chain couples TRBV3-1 to TRBJ2-7, with D possibly being TRBD1 (6 bases). The germline V gene has CDR1 LGHDT and CDR2 YNNKEL (reference sequence). The CDR3 totals 12 residues.

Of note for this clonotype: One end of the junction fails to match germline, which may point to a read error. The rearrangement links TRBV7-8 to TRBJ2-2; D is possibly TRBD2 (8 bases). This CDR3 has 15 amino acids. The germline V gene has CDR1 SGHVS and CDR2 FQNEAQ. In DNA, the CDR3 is TGTGCCAGCAGCGTAGCGGGACGTGCCGACAGGGAGCTTTTTTTT. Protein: CASSVAGRADRELFF. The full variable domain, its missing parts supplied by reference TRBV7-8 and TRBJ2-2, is GAGVSQSPRYKVAKRGQDVALRCDPISGHVSLFWYQQALGQGPEFLTYFQNEAQLDKSGLPSDRFFAERPEGSVSTLKIQRTQQEDSAVYLCASSVAGRADRELFFGEGSRLTVL.

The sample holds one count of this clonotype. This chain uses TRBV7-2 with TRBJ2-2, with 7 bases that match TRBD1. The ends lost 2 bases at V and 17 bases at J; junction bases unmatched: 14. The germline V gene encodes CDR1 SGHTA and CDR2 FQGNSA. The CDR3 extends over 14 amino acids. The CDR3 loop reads CASSLHLTGNTEFF. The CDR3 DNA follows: TGTGCCAGCAGCTTACATCTGACAGGGAACACTGAATTTTTT.

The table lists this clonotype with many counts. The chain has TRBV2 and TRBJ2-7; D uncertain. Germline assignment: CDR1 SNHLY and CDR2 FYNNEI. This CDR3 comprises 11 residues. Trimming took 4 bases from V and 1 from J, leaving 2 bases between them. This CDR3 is CASSGSYEQYF. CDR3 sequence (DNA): TGTGCCAGCAGTGGTTCCTACGAGCAGTACTTC.

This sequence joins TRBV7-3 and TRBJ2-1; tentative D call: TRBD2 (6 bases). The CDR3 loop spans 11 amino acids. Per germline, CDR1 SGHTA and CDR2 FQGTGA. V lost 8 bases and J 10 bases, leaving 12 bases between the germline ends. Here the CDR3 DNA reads TGTGCCAGCTCCTGGGAGGCCGAGCAGTTCTTC. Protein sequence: CASSWEAEQFF.

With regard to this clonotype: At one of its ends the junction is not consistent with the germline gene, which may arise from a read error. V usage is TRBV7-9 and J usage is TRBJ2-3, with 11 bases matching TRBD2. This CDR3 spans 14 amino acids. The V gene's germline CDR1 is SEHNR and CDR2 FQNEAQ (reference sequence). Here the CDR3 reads CASSLAGGPRAQYF. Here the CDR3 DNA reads TGTGCCAGCAGCCTAGCGGGAGGTCCCCGGGCGCAGTATTTT. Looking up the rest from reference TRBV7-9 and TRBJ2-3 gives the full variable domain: DTGVSQNPRHKITKRGQNVTFRCDPISEHNRLYWYRQTLGQGPEFLTYFQNEAQLEKSRLLSDRFSAERPKGSFSTLEIQRTEQGDSAMYLCASSLAGGPRAQYFGPGTRLTVL.

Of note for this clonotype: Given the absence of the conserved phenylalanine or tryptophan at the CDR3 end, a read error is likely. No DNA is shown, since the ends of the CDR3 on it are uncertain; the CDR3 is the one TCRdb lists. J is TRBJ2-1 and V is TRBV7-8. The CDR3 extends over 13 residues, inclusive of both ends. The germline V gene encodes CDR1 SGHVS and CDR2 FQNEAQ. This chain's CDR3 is CASSLGGIPETFY.

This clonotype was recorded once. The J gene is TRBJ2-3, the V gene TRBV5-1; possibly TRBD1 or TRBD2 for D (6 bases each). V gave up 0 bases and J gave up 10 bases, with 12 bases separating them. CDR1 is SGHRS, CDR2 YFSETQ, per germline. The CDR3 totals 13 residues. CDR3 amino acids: CASSLGGTSSQYF. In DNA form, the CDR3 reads TGCGCCAGCAGCTTGGGCGGGACATCCTCGCAGTATTTT.